This paragraph covers one T cell receptor beta chain sequence. Its antigen is still unknown. Germline V gene lookup returns CDR1 SGHRS and CDR2 YFSETQ. V shed 4 bases and J 7 bases; nucleotides not matched to a gene: 8. This CDR3 spans 14 amino acids. Those who donated, Caucasian adults without exception, all lived in Nashville, Tennessee. This specimen comes from a study of shared clonotypes between healthy human individuals. Background on the study: A couple of women and three men aged 18 to 49 made up the donors. A donor's plate count was three for CD4 naive and three for CD4 memory; CD8 naive had two and CD8 memory one. The study's findings and limits: Only blood samples were collected, and tissue repertoires likely differ.

Here immunoSEQ multiplex PCR was the method, and the copy in TCRdb shows in-frame clones only, minus some. The profile shows under 750,000 clones, around 77% of them singletons. Source material: memory CD4+ T cells sorted from blood. As to subset: CD45RA-negative fraction. The chain employs TRBV5-1 and TRBJ2-7; 10 nucleotides align to TRBD1. This clonotype originated in a woman aged 25 to 39 in good health. The CDR3 loop is CASSRGTGEGEQYF. CDR3 bases: TGCGCCAGCAGCCGCGGGACAGGGGAGGGGGAGCAGTACTTC.